One and the same sample provided the 16 T cell receptor beta chains below, sequenced in a study of T cell responses to AZD1222 COVID-19 vaccine. Profiled with immunoSEQ multiplex PCR; TCRdb holds only in-frame clones, not every one. The data show more than 150,000 clones, 90% to 95% seen once. Sample: peripheral blood, taken 28 days after the second AZD1222 dose. The receptors shown here come from an adult who received the AZD1222 COVID-19 vaccine.

The table lists this clone with a few counts. J is TRBJ1-2 and V is TRBV5-6, with D perhaps TRBD1 (5 bases). V lost 3 bases, J lost 8 bases, and 11 bases lay in between. CDR3 size: 12 residues. Germline values: CDR1 SGHDT, CDR2 YYEEEE. DNA for the CDR3: TGTGCCAGCAGCTCCTTAGGGGTGGGCTACACCTTC. Translating it yields CASSSLGVGYTF.

This chain links TRBV15 with TRBJ1-2, with D possibly matching TRBD1 (6 bases). Trimming left V 1 base short and J 2 bases short, with 11 bases between. CDR3 length: 15 amino acids. The germline V gene has CDR1 LNHNV and CDR2 YYDKDF (reference sequence). In nucleotides, the CDR3 is TGTGCCACCAGCAGAGGCTTTGACAGGAACTATGGCTACACCTTC. Its translation is CATSRGFDRNYGYTF.

The chain employs TRBV28 and TRBJ1-1; possible D gene TRBD1, 6 bases. CDR1 and CDR2 from the germline V gene are MDHEN and SYDVKM. The CDR3 totals 16 residues. V was pared by 0 bases and J by 5 bases, with 16 bases between. The CDR3 loop reads CASSLWGRGFGTEAFF. The CDR3 coding sequence is TGTGCCAGCAGTTTATGGGGCAGGGGATTTGGGACTGAAGCTTTCTTT.

The chain recombines TRBV20-1 with TRBJ2-2, with D uncertain. The CDR3 loop spans 12 amino acids. V was pared by 3 bases and J by 7 bases, with 9 bases between. Per the germline V gene, CDR1 is DFQATT and CDR2 is SNEGSKA (reference sequence). Here the CDR3 DNA reads TGCAGTGCTAGTGGTGGGCACGGGGAGCTGTTTTTT. This codes for CSASGGHGELFF.

The rearrangement uses TRBV20-1 and TRBJ1-1; possibly TRBD1 for D (5 bases). This CDR3 contains 11 residues. Germline V gene sequence: CDR1 DFQATT, CDR2 SNEGSKA (reference sequence). V was cut by 3 bases and J by 4 bases, with 6 bases left in between. CDR3 nucleotides: TGCAGTGCTAGTAGGGGCACTGAAGCTTTCTTT. Translating it yields CSASRGTEAFF.

The genes are TRBV5-1 and TRBJ1-1, with TRBD1 matching over 9 bases. CDR1 is SGHRS and CDR2 is YFSETQ in the germline V gene. The CDR3 length is 15 residues. J lost 6 bases, V lost 2 bases, and 8 bases had no gene match. CDR3: CASSFTTGGEAEAFF. The CDR3, as DNA: TGCGCCAGCAGCTTCACAACAGGGGGCGAGGCTGAAGCTTTCTTT.

V is TRBV5-1 and J is TRBJ2-7; D uncertain. The CDR3 totals 14 residues. V lost 0 bases to trimming and J lost 2 bases, with 9 bases between them. Germline V lookup: CDR1 SGHRS, CDR2 YFSETQ. The CDR3 sequence: CASSLVVPPYEQYF. Here the CDR3 DNA reads TGCGCCAGCAGCTTGGTCGTGCCTCCCTACGAGCAGTACTTC.

This rearrangement joins TRBV2 to TRBJ1-1, with D maybe TRBD1 (6 bases). V lost 11 bases, J lost 5 bases, and 18 bases lay in between. There are 13 residues in the CDR3. Per the germline V gene, CDR1 is SNHLY and CDR2 is FYNNEI. Here the CDR3 reads CAVPSAGVTEAFF. The CDR3 nucleotides are TGTGCCGTCCCTTCGGCAGGGGTTACTGAAGCTTTCTTT.

The J gene is TRBJ2-7, the V gene TRBV6-1, with TRBD2 identical over 9 bases. CDR1 MNHNS and CDR2 SASEGT come from the germline V gene. The CDR3 length is 16 residues. J was trimmed by 1 base and V by 2 bases; bases with no gene match: 6. The CDR3 sequence is CASSEKGSGGSYEQYF. The CDR3 region has the DNA TGTGCCAGCAGTGAAAAGGGTAGCGGGGGATCCTACGAGCAGTACTTC.

This rearrangement joins TRBV12-3 or TRBV12-4 to TRBJ1-2; D is undetermined. The V end lost 6 bases, the J end lost 8 bases, and 7 bases lay between the germline ends. The CDR3 covers 10 residues. The CDR3 bases are TGTGCCAGCAGGGTGGGAGGCTACACCTTC. Protein product: CASRVGGYTF.

The V call is TRBV18, the J call TRBJ1-3; TRBD1 is a possible D gene (5 bases). V was shortened by 6 bases and J by 0 bases, with 15 bases between the two germline ends. Germline-derived CDR1 and CDR2 are KGHSH and LQKENI. The CDR3 has 16 residues. This CDR3 reads CASSHEQAYSGNTIYF. CDR3 nucleotides: TGTGCCAGCTCCCATGAACAGGCGTACTCTGGAAACACCATATATTTT.

The chain links TRBV11-3 to TRBJ2-5; D is possibly TRBD1 (6 bases). Trimming cost V 4 bases and J 5 bases, with 11 bases left between them. The CDR3 spans 13 residues. Germline V gene sequence: CDR1 SGHNT, CDR2 YENEEA. The CDR3 sequence: CASSSTGMETQYF. In DNA, the CDR3 is TGTGCCAGCAGCTCCACAGGGATGGAGACCCAGTACTTC.

The chain uses TRBV19 and TRBJ1-1; the D gene is possibly TRBD1 (5 bases). Germline loops: CDR1 LNHDA, CDR2 SQIVND (reference sequence). The CDR3 consists of 13 residues. Trimming removed 4 bases at V and 7 bases at J, with 13 bases between. The CDR3 loop is CASSKPLDSEAFF. CDR3 sequence (DNA): TGTGCCAGTAGTAAGCCCCTCGACAGTGAAGCTTTCTTT. The full variable domain, completed using reference TRBV19 and TRBJ1-1, is DGGITQSPKYLFRKEGQNVTLSCEQNLNHDAMYWYRQDPGQGLRLIYYSQIVNDFQKGDIAEGYSVSREKKESFPLTVTSAQKNPTAFYLCASSKPLDSEAFFGQGTRLTVV.

This clone was detected once. The chain uses TRBV10-2 and TRBJ1-4, with 7 bases matching TRBD1. The CDR3 has 12 amino acids. With V trimmed by 6 bases and J by 8 bases, 3 bases remained unmatched. Per the germline V gene, CDR1 is WSHSY and CDR2 is SAAADI. The CDR3 spells CASSPRGEKLFF. In DNA form, the CDR3 reads TGCGCCAGCAGCCCCAGGGGGGAAAAACTGTTTTTT.

This chain connects TRBV5-1 to TRBJ1-6; a weak D match, TRBD1 (5 bases). Trimming took off 4 bases at V and 8 bases at J, with 10 bases between the two ends. Per germline, CDR1 SGHRS and CDR2 YFSETQ. The CDR3 has 13 amino acids. The CDR3 nucleotides read TGCGCCAGCAGCCGGGGGATAGATTCACCCCTCCACTTT. Translation gives CASSRGIDSPLHF.

This CDR3 is CASSFHRGLTPYEQYF. The CDR3 DNA sequence: TGTGCCAGCAGTTTCCACAGGGGGCTTACACCCTACGAGCAGTACTTC. The chain is built from TRBV27 and TRBJ2-7; TRBD1 aligns across 9 bases. Per the germline V gene, CDR1 is MNHEY and CDR2 is SMNVEV (reference sequence). The length of the CDR3 is 16 residues. V dropped 3 bases and J dropped 2; count of bases not matched to a gene: 8.